A selection of T cell receptor delta chains follows, all from one sample in a study of gamma-delta chains in newborns, infants, children. TCRdb re-called clones from the reads via CATT. The table has some 10,000 delta-chain clones, approximately 8.2% seen once; the top ten hold roughly 3.8%. Sequenced input: blood. Source of these receptors: a child who was a newborn, infant or young child, either healthy, febrile or measles-vaccinated (not recorded which). The conserved cysteine and the conserved F or W are not part of the CDR3 here. Fields, in order: CDR3 length, J gene, V gene, CDR3 protein.

>18|TRDJ3|TRDV2
ACDTLSGGPSSWDTRQMF
>16|TRDJ1|TRDV2
ACDRLLGDTMATDKLI
>13|TRDJ1|TRDV2
ACDTVGGGTDKLI
>12|TRDJ1|TRDV2
ACDNLDNTDKLI
>14|TRDJ1|TRDV2
ACDTLLGDTTDKLI
>13|TRDJ1|TRDV2
ACDTWGRPDDKLI
>18|TRDJ1|TRDV2
ACDTPTWTGGTPYTDKLI
>15|TRDJ1|TRDV1
ALGELVLSWGIPKLI
>16|TRDJ1|TRDV2
ACDILGGPRTSTDKLI
>16|TRDJ1|TRDV2
ACDTIWGMEGYTDKLI
>18|TRDJ1|TRDV2
ACDTVVTGGAPLNTDKLI
>13|TRDJ1|TRDV2
ACDTVGPHGDKLI
>12|TRDJ1|TRDV2
ACDAWGYSDKLI
>13|TRDJ2|TRDV2
ACDTLGDTPAQLF
>13|TRDJ1|TRDV2
ACDTLWGNTDKLI
>16|TRDJ1|TRDV2
ACDTVGLGGPYTDKLI
>13|TRDJ1|TRDV2
ACDTLGAYTDKLI
>19|TRDJ1|TRDV2
ACDSLNLPTGDLRPTDKLI
>12|TRDJ1|TRDV2
ACDTWGYADKLI
>17|TRDJ3|TRDV2
ACDTAGGYDSWDTRQMF
>16|TRDJ1|TRDV2
ACDTFPGGYYFTDKLI
>14|TRDJ3|TRDV2
ACDTWGIRDTRQMF
>14|TRDJ1|TRDV2
ACDTVAGESTDKLI
>15|TRDJ1|TRDV2
ACDTLGDRRYTDKLI
>13|TRDJ2|TRDV2
ACDILGMGSAQLF
>14|TRDJ4|TRAV29/DV5
AASVLGDTHTRPLI
>19|TRDJ1|TRDV2
ACDTVAITLGDTRGTDKLI
>18|TRDJ3|TRDV2
ACDTLVLGDTNWDTRQMF
>14|TRDJ1|TRDV2
ACDSLLGVNTDKLI
>14|TRDJ1|TRDV2
ACDTVGGIRTDKLI
>16|TRDJ1|TRDV1
ALGESPSGGAYTDKLI
>18|TRDJ1|TRDV2
ACDTLRPGGYEGHTDKLI
>13|TRDJ1|TRDV2
ACDIWGISTDKLI
>17|TRDJ1|TRAV29/DV5
AASILPTGENWYTDKLI
>16|TRDJ1|TRDV2
ACDTLSGGYGYTDKLI
>14|TRDJ1|TRDV2
ACDMVGDLGTDKLI
>12|TRDJ1|TRDV2
ACDTLITADKLI
>17|TRDJ1|TRDV2
ACDTVLPGGPRYTDKLI
>14|TRDJ1|TRDV2
ACDPLGDTPGDKLI
>18|TRDJ1|TRDV2
ACDPVAKLLGDTSSDKLI
>18|TRDJ1|TRDV1
ALGPSKDGGYWGYTDKLI
>12|TRDJ1|TRDV2
ACDTVGTRDKLI